This section outlines one T cell receptor (beta chain) sequence together with its context. Antigen unknown. Trimming left V 0 bases short and J 3 bases short, with 6 bases between. The germline V gene has CDR1 GTSNPN and CDR2 SVGIG (reference sequence). The CDR3 totals 13 residues. The data are from a study of OX40 agonist ivuxolimab in advanced cancers. Study-wide points: With doses of 0.1 to 3.0 mg/kg, CD4+ and CD8+ blood T cells had undergone clonal expansion by week 6. Averaged across samples, CD8+ T cells carried more expanded clones than CD4+ did.

Repertoires were generated with immunoSEQ multiplex PCR, while TCRdb's copy carries only in-frame clones and drops some. The sample carries some 23,000 clones, approximately 90% recorded once. Patients with a history of autoimmune disease or on systemic immunosuppression were excluded. The sample was CD4+ or CD8+ T cells sorted from blood, taken in a trial of the OX40 agonist ivuxolimab. The chain uses TRBV30 and TRBJ1-5, with D hard to call. This TCR was sampled from an adult with an advanced solid tumor such as melanoma, head and neck, liver or kidney cancer. CDR3 coding DNA: TGTGCCTGGAGTGTAAAAGACAATCAGCCCCAGCATTTT. This gives the protein CAWSVKDNQPQHF.